The sequence of this T cell receptor (beta chain) was determined in a study of CD8 T cells in ankylosing spondylitis. Study conclusions and caveats: It appeared that ankylosing spondylitis blood was characterized by a TCR beta motif of under ten highly homologous variants. Prior work had noted some motif variants in reactive arthritis blood and synovial fluid. Reportedly, significant enrichment of disease-linked clones occurred in matched ankylosing spondylitis synovial fluid.

Quantitative barcoded 5'-RACE was used to prepare TCR beta libraries. From the 5' RACE reads, TCRdb called clonotypes with MiXCR, one entry per CDR3 protein. Among around 300,000 distinct CDR3 sequences, roughly 14% were seen once, and the ten largest hold less than 1.1%. The CDR3 extends over 14 amino acids. The V end lost 3 bases, the J end lost 4 bases, and 15 bases lay between the germline ends. Germline CDR1 reads DFQATT; CDR2 reads SNEGSKA (reference sequence). There are many counts of this clonotype. The antigen is unknown. The sequenced material came from blood, either unsorted or a sorted T cell fraction (not recorded which). This TCR was recovered from a male donor with ankylosing spondylitis or in good health (not recorded which). The chain links TRBV20-1 to TRBJ1-2; tentative D call: TRBD1 (5 bases). The CDR3 loop reads CSARGGGTSYGYTF. The DNA of the CDR3 is TGCAGTGCTAGGGGGGGGGGTACGAGCTATGGCTACACCTTC.